These T cell receptor beta chains were read from a single sample in a study of blood T cell repertoires in COVID-19. Here immunoSEQ multiplex PCR was the method, and the copy in TCRdb shows in-frame clones only, minus some. The table lists a few hundred thousand clones, approximately 85% of them singletons, with around 2% in the top ten. The sequenced material came from PBMCs or T cells enriched from blood (not recorded which). The receptors were sampled from a woman aged 45-65 years who had recovered from COVID-19. Both conserved end residues are part of each CDR3. D genes are given only for firm matches. Rows may omit the clone size; those that give it use once, few, many or a size class.

abundance,d_gene,j_gene,v_gene,CDR3aa,CDR3nt
once,-,TRBJ2-5,TRBV18,CASSPRLRAQETQYF,TGTGCCAGCTCACCCCGGTTGCGGGCCCAAGAGACCCAGTACTTC
-,TRBD2,TRBJ2-7,TRBV10-3,CAISESVGGSSAYEQYF,TGTGCCATCAGTGAGTCGGTTGGCGGGAGTAGCGCCTACGAGCAGTACTTC
-,TRBD1,TRBJ2-5,TRBV9,CASSPDRGRGETQYF,TGTGCCAGCAGCCCCGACAGGGGGCGCGGGGAGACCCAGTACTTC
-,TRBD2,TRBJ2-1,TRBV13,CASSPPSGSPLQFF,TGTGCCAGCAGCCCGCCTAGCGGGAGTCCCTTGCAGTTCTTC
-,-,TRBJ1-1,TRBV5-4,CASSLYTEAFF,TGTGCCAGCAGCTTGTATACTGAAGCTTTCTTT
-,TRBD1,TRBJ2-1,TRBV18,CASSPPRTGLNNEQFF,TGTGCCAGCTCACCACCGAGGACAGGCCTCAACAATGAGCAGTTCTTC
-,TRBD1,TRBJ2-1,TRBV19,CASSIPRTGTYNEQFF,TGTGCCAGTAGTATTCCCCGGACAGGGACCTACAATGAGCAGTTCTTC
-,TRBD2,TRBJ2-7,TRBV27,CASSTTSVEQYF,TGTGCCAGCAGTACAACTAGCGTCGAGCAGTACTTC
-,TRBD1,TRBJ2-7,TRBV7-9,CASSPGTGGRHYEQYF,TGTGCCAGCAGCCCGGGGACAGGGGGCAGGCACTACGAGCAGTACTTC
-,TRBD1,TRBJ2-5,TRBV7-7,CASSLVQGAWETQYF,TGTGCTAGCAGCTTAGTGCAGGGGGCTTGGGAGACCCAGTACTTC
-,TRBD2,TRBJ2-7,TRBV4-2,CASSQDRGLAGDEQYF,TGTGCCAGCAGCCAAGATCGTGGACTAGCGGGAGACGAGCAGTACTTC
-,-,TRBJ1-4,TRBV5-6,CASSPMGGGEKLFF,TGTGCCAGCAGCCCCATGGGGGGGGGTGAAAAACTGTTTTTT
-,TRBD2,TRBJ2-3,TRBV30,CAWDRLAEIPAQYF,TGTGCCTGGGACAGACTAGCGGAAATACCGGCGCAGTATTTT
-,-,TRBJ1-6,TRBV5-6,CASSFAAPGSPLHF,TGTGCCAGCAGCTTTGCCGCGCCAGGTTCACCCCTCCACTTT
-,TRBD1,TRBJ2-7,TRBV3-1/TRBV3-2,CASSQKGQGSYEQYF,TGTGCCAGCAGCCAAAAGGGACAGGGGAGCTACGAGCAGTACTTC
-,-,TRBJ1-5,TRBV28,CASSLPSQGNSNQPQHF,TGTGCCAGCAGTTTACCGTCCCAGGGAAATAGCAATCAGCCCCAGCATTTT
-,-,TRBJ1-2,TRBV28,CASSLLSYGYTF,TGTGCCAGCAGTTTGCTCAGCTATGGCTACACCTTC
-,-,TRBJ2-6,TRBV6-1,CASSEWGRAGANVLTF,TGTGCCAGCAGTGAATGGGGGCGCGCTGGGGCCAACGTCCTGACTTTC
-,-,TRBJ2-5,TRBV18,CASSPPSSYGTQYF,TGTGCCAGCTCACCACCGTCCAGTTATGGGACCCAGTACTTC